This T cell receptor (beta chain) was sequenced during a study of shared clonotypes between healthy human individuals. For the study at large: Donors had three CD4 naive, three CD4 memory, two CD8 naive and one CD8 memory plate apiece.

Within Nashville, Tennessee resided all donors, each a Caucasian adult. V lost 10 bases and J 1 base, leaving 17 bases between the germline ends. The CDR3 sequence is 15 residues long. Germline V gene sequence: CDR1 MNHNS, CDR2 SASEGT. For this clone: Its antigen remains unidentified.

The method was immunoSEQ multiplex PCR; TCRdb's version includes in-frame clones alone and lacks a portion of them. The sample records approximately 1,500,000 clones, 95% to 99% being singletons. Study-wide points: Four donors shared about 5% of their naive CD4 clonotypes. Sample collection involved blood only; tissue repertoires are likely different.

The sample taken for sequencing was naive CD4+ T cells sorted from blood. The subset here: CD45RA+ positively selected. The chain has TRBV6-1 and TRBJ1-5, with D unclear. The receptor was isolated from a man aged 25-40 years in good health. The CDR3: CATKTGPESNQPQHF. DNA for the CDR3: TGTGCCACAAAAACCGGGCCGGAGAGCAATCAGCCCCAGCATTTT.